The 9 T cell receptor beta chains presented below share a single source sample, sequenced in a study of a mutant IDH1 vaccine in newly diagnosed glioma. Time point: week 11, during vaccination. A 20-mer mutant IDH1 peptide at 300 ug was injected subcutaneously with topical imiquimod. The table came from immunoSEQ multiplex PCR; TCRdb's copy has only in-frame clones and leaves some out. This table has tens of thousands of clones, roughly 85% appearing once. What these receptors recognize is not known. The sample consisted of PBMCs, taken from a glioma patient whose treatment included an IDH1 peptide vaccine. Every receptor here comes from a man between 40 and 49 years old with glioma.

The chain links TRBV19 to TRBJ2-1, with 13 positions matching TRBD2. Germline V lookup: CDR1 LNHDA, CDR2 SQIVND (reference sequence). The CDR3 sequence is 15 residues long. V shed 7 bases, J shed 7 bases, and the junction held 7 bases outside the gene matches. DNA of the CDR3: TGTGCCAGTAACCTGGGACTAGCGGGAAGTAATGAGCAGTTCTTC. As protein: CASNLGLAGSNEQFF. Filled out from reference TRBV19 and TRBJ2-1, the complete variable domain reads DGGITQSPKYLFRKEGQNVTLSCEQNLNHDAMYWYRQDPGQGLRLIYYSQIVNDFQKGDIAEGYSVSREKKESFPLTVTSAQKNPTAFYLCASNLGLAGSNEQFFGPGTRLTVL.

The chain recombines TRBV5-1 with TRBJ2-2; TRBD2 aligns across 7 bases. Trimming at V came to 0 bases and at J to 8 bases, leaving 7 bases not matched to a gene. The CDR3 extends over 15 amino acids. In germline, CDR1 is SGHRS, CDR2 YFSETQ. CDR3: CASSLAGIAGGELFF. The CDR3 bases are TGCGCCAGCAGCTTGGCCGGGATAGCGGGTGGGGAGCTGTTTTTT.

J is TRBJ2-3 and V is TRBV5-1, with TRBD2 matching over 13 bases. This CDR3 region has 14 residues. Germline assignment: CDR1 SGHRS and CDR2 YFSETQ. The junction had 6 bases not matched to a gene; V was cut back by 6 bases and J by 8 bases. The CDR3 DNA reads TGCGCCAGCAATCCCGGGACTAGCGGGATTACGCAGTATTTT. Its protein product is CASNPGTSGITQYF.

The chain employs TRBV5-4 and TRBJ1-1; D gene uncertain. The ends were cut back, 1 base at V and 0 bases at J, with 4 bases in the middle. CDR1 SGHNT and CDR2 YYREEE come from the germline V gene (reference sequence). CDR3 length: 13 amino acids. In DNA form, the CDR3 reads TGTGCCAGCAGCTTGAAGCTGAACACTGAAGCTTTCTTT. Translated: CASSLKLNTEAFF.

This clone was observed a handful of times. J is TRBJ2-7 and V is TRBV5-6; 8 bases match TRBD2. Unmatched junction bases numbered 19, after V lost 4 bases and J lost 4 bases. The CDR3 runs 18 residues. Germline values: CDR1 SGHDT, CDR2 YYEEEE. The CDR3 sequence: CASSGGFSGVAGRYEQYV. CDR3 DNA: TGTGCCAGCAGCGGCGGATTCTCCGGGGTAGCGGGACGGTACGAGCAGTACGTC.

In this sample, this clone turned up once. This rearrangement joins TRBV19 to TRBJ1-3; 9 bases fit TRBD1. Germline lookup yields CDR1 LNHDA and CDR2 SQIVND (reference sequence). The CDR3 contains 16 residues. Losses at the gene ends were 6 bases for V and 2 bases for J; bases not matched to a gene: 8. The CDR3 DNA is TGTGCCAGTAGACCTCCTTGGGACAGGGCTGGAAACACCATATATTTT. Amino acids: CASRPPWDRAGNTIYF.

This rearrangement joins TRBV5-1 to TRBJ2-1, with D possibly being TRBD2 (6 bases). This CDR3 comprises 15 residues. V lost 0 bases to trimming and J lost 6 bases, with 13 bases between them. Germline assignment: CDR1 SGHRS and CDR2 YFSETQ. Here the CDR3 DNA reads TGCGCCAGCAGCTTGGAAGGAGGAGGGTTCAATGAGCAGTTCTTC. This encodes CASSLEGGGFNEQFF. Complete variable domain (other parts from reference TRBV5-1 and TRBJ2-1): KAGVTQTPRYLIKTRGQQVTLSCSPISGHRSVSWYQQTPGQGLQFLFEYFSETQRNKGNFPGRFSGRQFSNSRSEMNVSTLELGDSALYLCASSLEGGGFNEQFFGPGTRLTVL.

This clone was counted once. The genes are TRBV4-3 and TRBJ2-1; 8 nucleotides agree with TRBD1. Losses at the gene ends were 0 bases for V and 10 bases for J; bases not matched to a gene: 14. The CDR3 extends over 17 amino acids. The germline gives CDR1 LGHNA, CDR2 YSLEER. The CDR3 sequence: CASSQEVLRGRPGEQFF. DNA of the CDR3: TGCGCCAGCAGCCAAGAGGTCCTCAGGGGGCGCCCCGGGGAGCAGTTCTTC.

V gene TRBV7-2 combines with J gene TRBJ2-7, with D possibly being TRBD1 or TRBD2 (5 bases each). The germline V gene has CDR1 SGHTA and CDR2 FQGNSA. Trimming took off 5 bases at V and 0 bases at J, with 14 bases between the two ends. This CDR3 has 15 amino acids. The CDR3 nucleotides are TGTGCCAGCAGCGGGGGTGGTGGTGGCTCCTACGAGCAGTACGTC. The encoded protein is CASSGGGGGSYEQYV.